A selection of T cell receptor beta chains follows, all from one sample in a study of early T cells in non-severe SARS-CoV-2 infection. Each CDR3 protein is one row after TCRdb ran MiXCR on the 5' RACE reads. Here the sample spans tens of thousands of distinct CDR3 sequences, 3.5% to 5.5% being singletons. The sample was whole blood. The source of these receptors is an adult who was a healthcare worker with PCR-confirmed SARS-CoV-2 infection or an uninfected control (not recorded which). Each CDR3 is given with its conserved first and last residue. Fields, in order: D gene, V gene, clone size, J gene, CDR3 DNA, CDR3 protein. The D gene is left open where the match is weak. Clone sizes are given selectively: once, few, many, or a class where the clone is expanded.

>.|TRBV5-1|many|TRBJ2-3
TGCGCCAGCAGCAATCGGGACCGTAGCACAGATACGCAGTATTTT
CASSNRDRSTDTQYF
>.|TRBV5-5|many|TRBJ1-1
TGTGCCAGCAGCGGAACGGGGGTGAACACTGAAGCTTTCTTT
CASSGTGVNTEAFF
>.|TRBV5-1|many|TRBJ1-3
TGCGCCAGCAGCTTGGATTCCTTCTCTGGAAACACCATATATTTT
CASSLDSFSGNTIYF
>.|TRBV7-6|many|TRBJ2-7
TGTGCCAGCAGCTTAGAGGTTTTAACCGAGCAGTACTTC
CASSLEVLTEQYF
>.|TRBV11-2|many|TRBJ1-2
TGTGCCAGCAGCTTAGGCCCGGGGCAGAACCCTTATGGCTACACCTTC
CASSLGPGQNPYGYTF
>.|TRBV5-4|many|TRBJ2-5
TGTGCCAGCACCCGTGGAGACAGATTAGAGACCCAGTACTTC
CASTRGDRLETQYF
>TRBD1|TRBV28|.|TRBJ1-2
TGTGCCAGCAGGGGGACAGTCTATGGCTACACCTTC
CASRGTVYGYTF
>.|TRBV28|many|TRBJ2-1
TGTGCCAGCACCACACTAGGACAGTTATACAATGAGCAGTTCTTC
CASTTLGQLYNEQFF
>.|TRBV5-1|many|TRBJ1-1
TGCGCCAGCAGCATCCCCGGTCCTGAAGCTTTCTTT
CASSIPGPEAFF
>TRBD1|TRBV28|.|TRBJ1-1
TGTGCCAGCAGTTTCCCAGGGGGCTCTGAAGCTTTCTTT
CASSFPGGSEAFF
>TRBD1|TRBV12-5|.|TRBJ2-1
TGTGCTAGTGGTATCGGACAGGGATGGAGTGAGCAGTTCTTC
CASGIGQGWSEQFF
>TRBD2|TRBV10-3|many|TRBJ2-1
TGTGCCATCAGTGACTCTAGCGGGAGGGCGAATGAGCAGTTCTTC
CAISDSSGRANEQFF
>.|TRBV10-3|many|TRBJ2-1
TGTGCCATCAGTGAGCCACACGGGGCGTTCAATGAGCAGTTCTTC
CAISEPHGAFNEQFF
>TRBD1|TRBV27|many|TRBJ1-5
TGTGCCAGCAGTACCTACAGGGGGGCAAGCAATCAGCCCCAGCATTTT
CASSTYRGASNQPQHF
>.|TRBV4-1|.|TRBJ2-6
TGCGCCAGCAGCTCCGTCGGGGGGGCCAACGTCCTGACTTTC
CASSSVGGANVLTF
>TRBD2|TRBV10-3|many|TRBJ2-1
TGTGCCGTATTAGCTAGCGGGAGCTCCTACAATGAGCAGTTCTTC
CAVLASGSSYNEQFF
>.|TRBV11-2|few|TRBJ2-1
TGTGCCAGCAGCTTAGAATACTACAATGAGCAGTTCTTC
CASSLEYYNEQFF
>.|TRBV28|medium-sized|TRBJ1-5
TGTGCCAGCAGTTTTCCCGGGCCCCAGCATTTT
CASSFPGPQHF
>.|TRBV6-4|many|TRBJ1-2
TGTGCCAGCAGTGACTCGAGCCAGGGGCTTGGCTACACCTTC
CASSDSSQGLGYTF
>.|TRBV7-8|medium-sized|TRBJ2-7
TGTGCCAGCAGCCCCTCCTCTCACAGGATCCCCTACGAGCAGTACTTC
CASSPSSHRIPYEQYF
>.|TRBV9|.|TRBJ2-2
TGTGCCAGCAGCACCCGCCAGGGAACCGGGGAGCTGTTTTTT
CASSTRQGTGELFF
>.|TRBV20-1|many|TRBJ1-1
TGCAGTGCTAGAGAGGGTCGTACCACTGAAGCTTTCTTT
CSAREGRTTEAFF
>.|TRBV29-1|many|TRBJ2-5
TGCAGCGTTGAGGCGAACCAAGAGACCCAGTACTTC
CSVEANQETQYF
>.|TRBV11-2|.|TRBJ1-2
TGTGCCAGCAGCTCTGGAGGGACAACGATCTATGGCTACACCTTC
CASSSGGTTIYGYTF
>.|TRBV5-6|few|TRBJ2-1
TGTGCCACCAACGGTGGGCGGGCGTACAATGAGCAGTTCTTC
CATNGGRAYNEQFF
>.|TRBV7-2|many|TRBJ2-3
TGTGCCAGCAGCTTAACCCGCCTTCGGCCCCAAGATACGCAGTATTTT
CASSLTRLRPQDTQYF
>.|TRBV20-1|many|TRBJ2-3
TGCAGTGCTAGAGATGCAAGTTTTGCAGATACGCAGTATTTT
CSARDASFADTQYF
>TRBD2|TRBV5-1|many|TRBJ2-1
TGCGCCAGCAGCCAGGGACTAGAGGCCTACAATGAGCAGTTCTTC
CASSQGLEAYNEQFF
>.|TRBV20-1|many|TRBJ2-1
TGCAGTGCTTATCTAGATGAGCAGTTCTTC
CSAYLDEQFF
>TRBD2|TRBV11-2|medium-sized|TRBJ2-1
TGTGCCAGCAGCTTAGGTCTAGCGGGGGAGCAGTTCTTC
CASSLGLAGEQFF
>.|TRBV27|medium-sized|TRBJ1-5
TGTGCCAGCAGTTTAGGGCAGGGTAATCAGCCCCAGCATTTT
CASSLGQGNQPQHF
>.|TRBV19|many|TRBJ2-7
TGTGCCAGTAGTATGGCGGGGTCCTACGAGCAGTACTTC
CASSMAGSYEQYF
>.|TRBV20-1|.|TRBJ2-7
TGCAGTGCTAGCTTAGCGCCCACTTTCTCCTACGAGCAGTACTTC
CSASLAPTFSYEQYF
>.|TRBV4-2|many|TRBJ1-2
TGTGCCAGCAGCCAAGCTCGGGGAGATGACTACACCTTC
CASSQARGDDYTF
>TRBD1|TRBV29-1|.|TRBJ2-5
TGCAGCTCCAGACAGGGACAAGAGACCCAGTACTTC
CSSRQGQETQYF
>TRBD2|TRBV5-4|many|TRBJ2-7
TGTGCCAGCAGCCAGGGACTAGCAAACGAGCAGTACTTC
CASSQGLANEQYF
>TRBD2|TRBV7-3|.|TRBJ2-1
TGTGCCAGCAGTAAAGCGGGAGGGGATGAGCAGTTCTTC
CASSKAGGDEQFF
>.|TRBV19|many|TRBJ2-1
TGTGCCAGTACCCTAGGGAGGCAAAACAATGAGCAGTTCTTC
CASTLGRQNNEQFF
>.|TRBV6-5|many|TRBJ2-2
TGTGCCAGCAGTTACTGGCGGGAGAACACCGGGGAGCTGTTTTTT
CASSYWRENTGELFF
>.|TRBV24-1|.|TRBJ2-1
TGTGCCACCAAGGGAGCGGAGAATGAGCAGTTCTTC
CATKGAENEQFF
>.|TRBV4-3|many|TRBJ2-2
TGCGCCAGCAGCCAAGATCATCATGGCGGGGAGCTGTTTTTT
CASSQDHHGGELFF
>.|TRBV2|many|TRBJ1-1
TGTGCCAGCAGTGAATTTAGGACTGAAGCTTTCTTT
CASSEFRTEAFF
>.|TRBV28|many|TRBJ2-7
TGTGCCAGCAGCGACCTGAGGGGCTACGAGCAGTACTTC
CASSDLRGYEQYF
>.|TRBV14|many|TRBJ1-1
TGTGCCAGCAGCCTAGTTACCCGGAACACTGAAGCTTTCTTT
CASSLVTRNTEAFF
>TRBD1|TRBV11-2|few|TRBJ2-7
TGTGCCAGCAGCCGTACCGGGACAGCCTACGAGCAGTACTTC
CASSRTGTAYEQYF